The 3 T cell receptor beta chains reported below all come from one sample, sequenced in a study of identical twins. Via MiXCR, TCRdb re-called the 5' RACE reads, giving one row per CDR3 protein. Of hundreds of thousands of distinct CDR3 sequences detected, around 6% appear once; the ten largest clones hold under 2%. The sequenced material came from naive T cells sorted from blood. The source of these receptors is a man between 18 and 29 years old in good health.

The chain carries TRBV18 and TRBJ2-2, with D tentatively TRBD2 (5 bases). Trimming stripped 6 bases from V and 0 bases from J, with 11 bases between. Germline assignment: CDR1 KGHSH and CDR2 LQKENI. The CDR3 has 15 amino acids. CDR3 bases: TGTGCCAGCTCTGAGGGCGGTACGAACACCGGGGAGCTGTTTTTT. It encodes CASSEGGTNTGELFF. The full variable domain, rest sourced from reference TRBV18 and TRBJ2-2, is NAGVMQNPRHLVRRRGQEARLRCSPMKGHSHVYWYRQLPEEGLKFMVYLQKENIIDESGMPKERFSAEFPKEGPSILRIQQVVRGDSAAYFCASSEGGTNTGELFFGEGSRLTVL.

The chain recombines TRBV7-9 with TRBJ2-5; D is undetermined. Between the trimmed V and J ends, which lost 5 bases and 4 bases, there was a span of 17 bases. The CDR3 spans 15 residues. Germline-derived CDR1 and CDR2 are SEHNR and FQNEAQ (reference sequence). CDR3 amino acids: CASSPASLPGETQYF. DNA of the CDR3: TGTGCCAGCAGCCCGGCCAGTCTCCCCGGAGAGACCCAGTACTTC.

The chain carries TRBV4-1 and TRBJ2-1, with 12 nucleotides matching TRBD2. V shed 1 base, J shed 12 bases, and the junction held 4 bases outside the gene matches. This CDR3 is 14 amino acids long. The germline gives CDR1 MGHRA, CDR2 YSYEKL. The CDR3 protein is CASSQGLAGDWQFF. The CDR3 DNA follows: TGCGCCAGCAGCCAAGGACTAGCGGGAGACTGGCAGTTCTTC.